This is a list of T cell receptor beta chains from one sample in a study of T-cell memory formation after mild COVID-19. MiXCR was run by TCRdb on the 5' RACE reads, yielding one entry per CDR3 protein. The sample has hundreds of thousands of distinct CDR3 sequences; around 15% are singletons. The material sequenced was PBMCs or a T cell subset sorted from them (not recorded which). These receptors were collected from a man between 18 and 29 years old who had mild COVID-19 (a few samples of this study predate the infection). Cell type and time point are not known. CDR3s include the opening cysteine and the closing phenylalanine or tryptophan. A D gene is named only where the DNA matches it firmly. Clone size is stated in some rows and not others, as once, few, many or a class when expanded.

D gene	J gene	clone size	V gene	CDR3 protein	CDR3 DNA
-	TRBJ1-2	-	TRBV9	CASSVRQGGGYTF	TGTGCCAGCAGCGTTAGGCAGGGAGGCGGCTACACCTTC
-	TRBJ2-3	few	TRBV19	CASSIVGAAADTQYF	TGTGCCAGTAGTATAGTGGGAGCCGCGGCAGATACGCAGTATTTT
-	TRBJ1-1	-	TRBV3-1	CASSQRGPGVAFF	TGTGCCAGCAGCCAACGAGGGCCGGGGGTGGCTTTCTTT
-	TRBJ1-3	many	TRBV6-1	CASSEYWRKAASGNTIYF	TGTGCCAGCAGTGAATACTGGAGGAAGGCCGCCTCTGGAAACACCATATATTTT
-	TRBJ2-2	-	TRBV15	CATSRDKRVRAEAGELFF	TGTGCCACCAGCAGAGATAAAAGGGTCCGTGCGGAAGCCGGGGAGCTGTTTTTT
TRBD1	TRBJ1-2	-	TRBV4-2	CASSLHAEGASGYTF	TGTGCCAGCAGCCTACACGCCGAGGGGGCGTCTGGCTACACCTTC
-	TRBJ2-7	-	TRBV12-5	CASGRQGYEQYF	TGTGCTAGTGGTCGCCAGGGCTACGAGCAGTACTTC
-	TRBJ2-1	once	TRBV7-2	CASSLDWSSVANEQFF	TGTGCCAGCAGCTTAGATTGGTCTAGCGTTGCCAATGAGCAGTTCTTC
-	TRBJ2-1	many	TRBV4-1	CASSHPPGQGAGEQFF	TGCGCCAGCAGCCACCCCCCAGGGCAGGGTGCAGGTGAGCAGTTCTTC
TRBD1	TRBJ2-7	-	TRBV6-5	CATSDRAHEQYF	TGTGCCACCTCGGACAGGGCCCACGAGCAGTACTTC
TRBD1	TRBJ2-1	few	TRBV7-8	CASRNRGYNEQFF	TGTGCCAGCAGGAACAGGGGGTACAATGAGCAGTTCTTC
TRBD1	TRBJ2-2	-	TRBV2	CASRDRATGELFF	TGTGCCAGCAGAGACAGGGCCACCGGGGAGCTGTTTTTT
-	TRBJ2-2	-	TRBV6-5	CASSYLAFQGWELFF	TGTGCCAGCAGTTACTTGGCCTTCCAAGGCTGGGAGCTGTTTTTT
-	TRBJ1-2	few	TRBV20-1	CSVTIRDIPLEGYTF	TGCAGTGTAACGATCCGGGACATCCCTCTCGAAGGCTACACCTTC
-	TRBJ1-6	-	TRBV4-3	CASSQVDGPPLHF	TGCGCCAGCAGCCAAGTTGACGGTCCACCCCTCCACTTT
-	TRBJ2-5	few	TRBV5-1	CASRLTMGLAETQYF	TGCGCCAGCCGATTAACGATGGGGCTTGCGGAGACCCAGTACTTC
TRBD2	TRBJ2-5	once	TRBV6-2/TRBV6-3	CASRRGAETQYF	TGTGCCAGCCGGCGGGGGGCGGAGACCCAGTACTTC
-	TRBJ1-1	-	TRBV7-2	CASRPDGRNTEAFF	TGTGCCAGCAGACCCGACGGGCGGAACACTGAAGCTTTCTTT
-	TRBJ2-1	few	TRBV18	CASSPPARDNEQFF	TGTGCCAGCTCACCCCCGGCACGGGACAATGAGCAGTTCTTC
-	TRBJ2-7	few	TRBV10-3	CAITQGPGYEQYF	TGTGCCATCACCCAGGGCCCAGGCTACGAGCAGTACTTC
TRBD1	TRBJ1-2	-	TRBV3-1	CASSQGQGSYGYTF	TGTGCCAGCAGCCAAGGACAGGGGAGCTATGGCTACACCTTC
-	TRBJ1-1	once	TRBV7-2	CASTAAGINTEAFF	TGTGCCAGCACTGCAGCAGGGATTAACACTGAAGCTTTCTTT